This T cell receptor beta chain stems from a study of blood T cells in healthy people across ages. The authors ran a second PCR of roughly 6 to 11 cycles using a sample-barcoded 5' primer and a J-beta primer mix. TCRdb processed the 5' RACE reads anew with MiXCR; each CDR3 protein has one entry. The sample consists of 700,000 to 1,000,000 distinct CDR3 sequences, approximately 48% of them appearing once. The CDR3 contains 16 residues. The V and J ends lost 1 base and 0 bases respectively, with 12 bases between them. CDR1 is MGHRA, CDR2 YSYEKL, per germline. Healthy Caucasians from Russia aged roughly 6 to 100 served as donors.

The rearrangement joins TRBV4-1 to TRBJ2-5; unclear D gene. The TCR sequence derives from a man in his 60s in good health. Material: blood. The CDR3 region has the DNA TGCGCCAGCAGCCAAGTTAGTCTCCTGTACCAAGAGACCCAGTACTTC. It specifies CASSQVSLLYQETQYF.